A single sample is the source of the 8 T cell receptor beta chains below, sequenced in a study of CD8 T cells in Susac syndrome. With random hexamers, 0.5 to 1 ug RNA was reverse transcribed. TCRdb independently ran MiXCR on the immunoSEQ multiplex PCR reads; one entry per CDR3 protein. Here the sample spans around 130,000 distinct CDR3 sequences, roughly 94% being singletons. Sequenced: CD8+ T cells from PBMCs. The receptors derive from a human donor with Susac syndrome.

This chain connects TRBV9 to TRBJ2-1, with 9 bases that match TRBD2. The junction had 10 bases not matched to a gene; V was cut back by 2 bases and J by 7 bases. Per germline, CDR1 SGDLS and CDR2 YYNGEE. The CDR3 covers 16 residues. The CDR3 DNA sequence: TGTGCCAGCAGCGTGTCTGGCGGGGGGGCCAAGAATGAGCAGTTCTTC. Amino acids: CASSVSGGGAKNEQFF. The full variable domain, in which reference TRBV9 and TRBJ2-1 provide the parts outside the CDR3, is DSGVTQTPKHLITATGQRVTLRCSPRSGDLSVYWYQQSLDQGLQFLIQYYNGEERAKGNILERFSAQQFPDLHSELNLSSLELGDSALYFCASSVSGGGAKNEQFFGPGTRLTVL.

This chain links TRBV19 with TRBJ2-2; D possibly uses TRBD1 or TRBD2 (5 bases each). Germline assignment: CDR1 LNHDA and CDR2 SQIVND (reference sequence). The length of the CDR3 is 13 residues. V gave up 5 bases and J gave up 6 bases, with 10 bases separating them. The CDR3 sequence is CASSWGIAGELFF. For the CDR3, the DNA is TGTGCCAGTAGTTGGGGGATCGCCGGGGAGCTGTTTTTT.

The J gene is TRBJ1-2, the V gene TRBV27; weak D call: TRBD1 (5 bases). Germline V lookup: CDR1 MNHEY, CDR2 SMNVEV (reference sequence). This CDR3 contains 15 residues. Trimming cost V 2 bases and J 4 bases, with 14 bases left between them. CDR3 residues: CASSLGAGVRYGYTF. The DNA for the CDR3 is TGTGCCAGCAGTTTAGGGGCAGGCGTCCGCTATGGCTACACCTTC.

V and J are TRBV30 and TRBJ2-3; no clear D gene. The CDR3 is 14 amino acids. The germline V and J ends were trimmed by 1 base and 1 base, with 9 bases remaining between them. Germline-derived CDR1 and CDR2 are GTSNPN and SVGIG (reference sequence). The CDR3 sequence is CAWSEGSGTDTQYF. The CDR3 nucleotides are TGTGCCTGGAGTGAAGGGTCGGGCACAGATACGCAGTATTTT.

The chain recombines TRBV7-9 with TRBJ2-7; 9 nucleotides align to TRBD1. Per the germline V gene, CDR1 is SEHNR and CDR2 is FQNEAQ (reference sequence). The CDR3 contains 15 residues. V lost 5 bases to trimming and J lost 2 bases; unmatched junction nucleotides: 7. The CDR3, as DNA: TGTGCCAGCAGCCGCCGGGACAGGGACCCCTACGAGCAGTACTTC. Its translation is CASSRRDRDPYEQYF.

The J gene is TRBJ2-7, the V gene TRBV20-1; D uncertain. Germline lookup yields CDR1 DFQATT and CDR2 SNEGSKA (reference sequence). V was cut by 1 base and J by 2 bases, with 12 bases left in between. This CDR3 has 14 residues. CDR3 region: CSARGTTAAYEQYF. CDR3 nucleotide sequence: TGCAGTGCTAGAGGAACTACTGCTGCCTACGAGCAGTACTTC.

The rearrangement links TRBV29-1 to TRBJ2-5; 7 bases map to TRBD2. Germline V gene lookup returns CDR1 SQVTM and CDR2 ANQGSEA. The CDR3 totals 13 residues. Germline trimming cut 4 bases from V and 2 bases from J; bases unmatched to any gene: 4. The chain's CDR3 is CSVAGLPQETQYF. For the CDR3, the DNA is TGCAGCGTTGCGGGACTACCACAAGAGACCCAGTACTTC.

The rearrangement uses TRBV20-1 and TRBJ2-1; 9 bases map to TRBD2. V dropped 5 bases and J dropped 4; count of bases not matched to a gene: 9. The CDR3 contains 15 residues. CDR1 DFQATT and CDR2 SNEGSKA come from the germline V gene (reference sequence). CDR3 loop: CSAGGKRGAYNEQFF. Written as DNA, the CDR3 is TGCAGTGCTGGGGGCAAGCGGGGGGCATACAATGAGCAGTTCTTC.